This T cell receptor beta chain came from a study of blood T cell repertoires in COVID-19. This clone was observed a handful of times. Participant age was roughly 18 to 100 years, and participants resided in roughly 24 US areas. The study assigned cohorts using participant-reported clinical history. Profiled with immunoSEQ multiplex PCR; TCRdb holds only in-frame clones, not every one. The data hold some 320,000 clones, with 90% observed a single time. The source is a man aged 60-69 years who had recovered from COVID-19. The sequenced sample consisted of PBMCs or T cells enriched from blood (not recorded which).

The CDR3 sequence is CASSIIAGAGQPQHF. The CDR3 region has the DNA TGTGCCAGTAGTATCATTGCAGGGGCGGGTCAGCCCCAGCATTTT. The rearrangement joins TRBV19 to TRBJ1-5, with TRBD1 as a possible D gene (6 bases). Germline-derived CDR1 and CDR2 are LNHDA and SQIVND (reference sequence). V gave up 3 bases and J gave up 6 bases, with 15 bases separating them. The CDR3 extends over 15 amino acids.